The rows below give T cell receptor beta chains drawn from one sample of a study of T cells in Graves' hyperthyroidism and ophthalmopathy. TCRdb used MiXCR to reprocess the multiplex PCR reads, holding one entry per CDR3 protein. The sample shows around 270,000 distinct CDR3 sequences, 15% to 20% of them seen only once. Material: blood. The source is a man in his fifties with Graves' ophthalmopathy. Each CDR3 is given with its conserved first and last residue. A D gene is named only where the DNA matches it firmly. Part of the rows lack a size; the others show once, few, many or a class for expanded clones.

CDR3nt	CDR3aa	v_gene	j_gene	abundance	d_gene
TGCGCCAGCAGTGAGTCAAACAACGAGCAGTACTTC	CASSESNNEQYF	TRBV10-1	TRBJ2-7	.	.
TGTGCCAGCAGACGCTTAGCGGGGGAGACCTACGAGCAGTACTTC	CASRRLAGETYEQYF	TRBV11-2	TRBJ2-7	few	TRBD2
TGTGCCACGGGACTAGCGGCCTACAATGAGCAGTTCTTC	CATGLAAYNEQFF	TRBV6-1	TRBJ2-1	.	TRBD2
TGTGCCAGCAGCCCCGGACAGGCGGGTGGCTACACCTTC	CASSPGQAGGYTF	TRBV5-5	TRBJ1-2	few	TRBD1
TGTGCCAGCATTTCGACAGCTAACACTGAAGCTTTCTTT	CASISTANTEAFF	TRBV6-1	TRBJ1-1	few	.
TGTGCCAGTAGTGTGAGTCTAGCGGGAGCGATCGAGCAGTACTTC	CASSVSLAGAIEQYF	TRBV19	TRBJ2-7	.	TRBD2
TGTGCCAGCAGTTACGCAGGGATCGCAGATACGCAGTATTTT	CASSYAGIADTQYF	TRBV6-5	TRBJ2-3	.	.
TGTGCCAGCAGTGAACCCCTGGCTAGCACCATCTACGAGCAGTACTTC	CASSEPLASTIYEQYF	TRBV6-1	TRBJ2-7	many	.
TGTGCCAGCAGTGAGCGCGGAGGAGGGGGTATGAACACTGAAGCTTTCTTT	CASSERGGGGMNTEAFF	TRBV6-1	TRBJ1-1	.	.
TGTGCCAGCAGCTTAGTCGACAACAATCAGCCCCAGCATTTT	CASSLVDNNQPQHF	TRBV7-8	TRBJ1-5	many	.
TGTGCCAGCAGACAGGGTGTTAAGCCAGATACGCAGTATTTT	CASRQGVKPDTQYF	TRBV11-2	TRBJ2-3	many	.
TGTGCCAGCAGTGGGGGGGAGGGCTTTCAGCCCCAGCATTTT	CASSGGEGFQPQHF	TRBV2	TRBJ1-5	.	.
TGTGCCAGCAGTTACGGAAAGGCAGAAACTGGAAACACCATATATTTT	CASSYGKAETGNTIYF	TRBV6-6	TRBJ1-3	many	.
TGTGCCAGCAGTTTTTACTACGAGCAGTACTTC	CASSFYYEQYF	TRBV6-2/TRBV6-3	TRBJ2-7	.	.
TGCAGTGCTAGAGGGGGACTAGCGGGAGTTGGGGATACGCAGTATTTT	CSARGGLAGVGDTQYF	TRBV20-1	TRBJ2-3	many	TRBD2
TGTGCCAGCAGTGCAGCTCCGGGACACCATCAGCCCCAGCATTTT	CASSAAPGHHQPQHF	TRBV6-1	TRBJ1-5	many	.
TGTGCCTGGAGTGTACGAGCTCGGGAATTGGGAGTCTATGGCTACACCTTC	CAWSVRARELGVYGYTF	TRBV30	TRBJ1-2	few	.
TGTGCCAGCTCACCGGCCGGAGCGGGCCTCAGGAAAAGCTCCTACGAGCAGTACTTC	CASSPAGAGLRKSSYEQYF	TRBV18	TRBJ2-7	many	.
TGTGCCAGTAGTATCGGACAGTCTAATTCACCCCTCCACTTT	CASSIGQSNSPLHF	TRBV19	TRBJ1-6	.	.
TGTGCCAGCAGACTAGCGGGAGGACTAGCGGGGTCCTACGAGCAGTACTTC	CASRLAGGLAGSYEQYF	TRBV2	TRBJ2-7	many	TRBD2
TGTGCCAGCAGTTTATCTACCCCAGATACGCAGTATTTT	CASSLSTPDTQYF	TRBV27	TRBJ2-3	.	.
TGTGCCAGCAGTATTGACCCCACAGATACGCAGTATTTT	CASSIDPTDTQYF	TRBV7-9	TRBJ2-3	.	.
TGTGCCAGCTCACCACCCGGGGGTGGAACCGGCGAGACCCAGTACTTC	CASSPPGGGTGETQYF	TRBV18	TRBJ2-5	.	.
TGCGCCAGCAATCCCCGAGGGGACACTGAAGCTTTCTTT	CASNPRGDTEAFF	TRBV5-1	TRBJ1-1	many	.
TGTGCCACCAGCAGAGAGTACGGGACGGCAGAAAAACTGTTTTTT	CATSREYGTAEKLFF	TRBV15	TRBJ1-4	few	.
TGTGCCAGCAGCTTAGACGGACAGGGGGCCGCTGGCTACACCTTC	CASSLDGQGAAGYTF	TRBV7-8	TRBJ1-2	.	TRBD1
TGTGCCAGCAGCCGAGCATGGGGGCCCTCTAATGAAAAACTGTTTTTT	CASSRAWGPSNEKLFF	TRBV3-1	TRBJ1-4	.	.
TGCAGTGCTAGTGTCGGGAGTCAGGGCGAGACCCAGTACTTC	CSASVGSQGETQYF	TRBV20-1	TRBJ2-5	many	.
TGTGCCAGCAGAACCCACCAAGGGACTAGCGGGAGTAGGGACAATGAGCAGTTCTTC	CASRTHQGTSGSRDNEQFF	TRBV6-1	TRBJ2-1	many	TRBD2
TGTGCCAGTAGGACGGACGGGAGTAACTATGGCTACACCTTC	CASRTDGSNYGYTF	TRBV19	TRBJ1-2	few	.
TGTGCCACGTCGATTAGCGGGAGTGCAGATACGCAGTATTTT	CATSISGSADTQYF	TRBV24-1	TRBJ2-3	many	TRBD2
TGTGCCAGCAGCGAGGGACACACTAGGGAGACCCAGTACTTC	CASSEGHTRETQYF	TRBV9	TRBJ2-5	many	.
TGTGCCAGCAGTTCGGGACAGCCCAACAATGAGCAGTTCTTC	CASSSGQPNNEQFF	TRBV28	TRBJ2-1	.	TRBD1
TGTGCCTACGGACAGGCGGATGAAAAACTGTTTTTT	CAYGQADEKLFF	TRBV30	TRBJ1-4	few	TRBD1
TGTGCCAGCAGCGTAAAGAACACTGAAGCTTTCTTT	CASSVKNTEAFF	TRBV5-6	TRBJ1-1	few	.
TGTGCCAGCATCTTCTCGGACAGGGTGGCTAACTATGGCTACACCTTC	CASIFSDRVANYGYTF	TRBV6-1	TRBJ1-2	few	TRBD1
TGTGCCACCAGCAGAAACAGGGAGGGTAACACTGAAGCTTTCTTT	CATSRNREGNTEAFF	TRBV15	TRBJ1-1	.	.
TGCAGTGCTAGAGGCAACCGGGACCATTCAGATACGCAGTATTTT	CSARGNRDHSDTQYF	TRBV20-1	TRBJ2-3	many	.
TGTGCCAGCAGTCGGCCGGGACAGGCTGATGAGGGGAGGGAGACCCAGTACTTC	CASSRPGQADEGRETQYF	TRBV28	TRBJ2-5	.	TRBD1
TGTGCCAGCAGCCCACAGGTTCATAGCAATCAGCCCCAGCATTTT	CASSPQVHSNQPQHF	TRBV4-2	TRBJ1-5	few	.
TGTGCCAGCAGTTTCGGACAAACTAAAGAGACCCAGTACTTC	CASSFGQTKETQYF	TRBV6-5	TRBJ2-5	few	.
TGTGCCAGCACCGGGACAGGGGGCGTCGGAAATTCACCCCTCCACTTT	CASTGTGGVGNSPLHF	TRBV27	TRBJ1-6	many	TRBD1
TGTGCCAGCAGCGCCTGGGCAGATACGCAGTATTTT	CASSAWADTQYF	TRBV7-9	TRBJ2-3	few	.
TGTGCCAGCAGCCTAGCCGGACAGTATAATTCACCCCTCCACTTT	CASSLAGQYNSPLHF	TRBV7-2	TRBJ1-6	.	.
TGCGCCAGCAGGCTCATAGCGGGAGGGCCGTACAATGAGCAGTTCTTC	CASRLIAGGPYNEQFF	TRBV5-1	TRBJ2-1	.	TRBD2
TGTGCCAGCAGTCAGGGGGGAGGTGAGCAGTTCTTC	CASSQGGGEQFF	TRBV27	TRBJ2-1	.	.
TGTGCCAGCAGTGCCCGGGACAGGGGCCCCCCTCTCTTCAATCAGCCCCAGCATTTT	CASSARDRGPPLFNQPQHF	TRBV28	TRBJ1-5	many	TRBD1
TGTGCCTGGAGTGAGATACACAATCAGCCCCAGCATTTT	CAWSEIHNQPQHF	TRBV30	TRBJ1-5	.	.
TGTGCCATCTCTGAACGGGGTAAGCAGCCCCAGCATTTT	CAISERGKQPQHF	TRBV10-3	TRBJ1-5	few	.